Listed below are T cell receptor beta chains from one sample, sequenced in a study of blood T cell repertoires in COVID-19. Clones were sequenced by immunoSEQ multiplex PCR, and TCRdb holds only the in-frame ones, with some missing. The profile shows about 170,000 clones, around 72% of them singletons. The sample was peripheral blood. The receptors were sampled from an elderly woman with acute or convalescent COVID-19. The CDR3 runs from the conserved cysteine through the conserved F or W. D genes are given only for firm matches. Clone sizes are given selectively: once, few, many, or a class where the clone is expanded.

CDR3 protein: CASSHPTSRSYEQYF; CDR3 DNA: TGTGCCAGCAGCCACCCTACTTCCCGCTCCTACGAGCAGTACTTC; clone size: NA; D gene: NA; J gene: TRBJ2-7; V gene: TRBV5-4
CDR3 protein: CASRSSQGGPYGYTF; CDR3 DNA: TGCGCCAGCAGATCGAGCCAGGGTGGACCCTATGGCTACACCTTC; clone size: few; D gene: NA; J gene: TRBJ1-2; V gene: TRBV5-1
CDR3 protein: CASSPKVRSEQFF; CDR3 DNA: TGTGCCAGTAGTCCTAAGGTCCGGAGCGAGCAGTTCTTC; clone size: NA; D gene: NA; J gene: TRBJ2-1; V gene: TRBV19
CDR3 protein: CASSPAGTGRQPQHF; CDR3 DNA: TGTGCCAGCTCACCGGCCGGGACAGGGCGTCAGCCCCAGCATTTT; clone size: few; D gene: TRBD1; J gene: TRBJ1-5; V gene: TRBV18
CDR3 protein: CASSLDVGSMGRAELFF; CDR3 DNA: TGTGCCAGCAGCTTAGATGTGGGGTCAATGGGCAGGGCTGAACTGTTTTTT; clone size: NA; D gene: NA; J gene: TRBJ1-4; V gene: TRBV7-9
CDR3 protein: CASIKLVETGELFF; CDR3 DNA: TGTGCCAGCATTAAACTAGTCGAGACCGGGGAGCTGTTTTTT; clone size: NA; D gene: NA; J gene: TRBJ2-2; V gene: TRBV6-5
CDR3 protein: CAISESSDISSYEQYF; CDR3 DNA: TGTGCCATCAGTGAGTCGTCGGACATAAGCTCCTACGAGCAGTACTTC; clone size: few; D gene: NA; J gene: TRBJ2-7; V gene: TRBV10-3
CDR3 protein: CASCFGGSYEQYF; CDR3 DNA: TGTGCCAGTTGTTTTGGGGGCAGCTACGAGCAGTACTTC; clone size: NA; D gene: NA; J gene: TRBJ2-7; V gene: TRBV6-5
CDR3 protein: CASSFGGGGWNTEAFF; CDR3 DNA: TGTGCCAGCAGTTTTGGGGGCGGGGGCTGGAACACTGAAGCTTTCTTT; clone size: NA; D gene: NA; J gene: TRBJ1-1; V gene: TRBV28
CDR3 protein: CASSGQGGHNEQFF; CDR3 DNA: TGTGCCAGCAGCGGACAGGGGGGGCACAATGAGCAGTTCTTC; clone size: NA; D gene: TRBD1; J gene: TRBJ2-1; V gene: TRBV28
CDR3 protein: CASVSTSGVWETQYF; CDR3 DNA: TGCGCCAGCGTATCGACTAGCGGAGTCTGGGAGACCCAGTACTTC; clone size: NA; D gene: TRBD2; J gene: TRBJ2-5; V gene: TRBV10-2
CDR3 protein: CASSSAGLAGGDTQYF; CDR3 DNA: TGTGCCAGCAGTTCGGCGGGACTAGCGGGAGGGGATACGCAGTATTTT; clone size: NA; D gene: TRBD2; J gene: TRBJ2-3; V gene: TRBV28
CDR3 protein: CASSVGGPEEEKLFF; CDR3 DNA: TGTGCCAGCAGCGTAGGGGGGCCGGAGGAAGAAAAACTGTTTTTT; clone size: once; D gene: NA; J gene: TRBJ1-4; V gene: TRBV9